This TCR beta chain derives from a study of blood T cell repertoires in COVID-19. As handled by the study authors: Amplifying reference gene primers gave estimates of nucleated cell counts. Profiled with immunoSEQ multiplex PCR; TCRdb holds only in-frame clones, not every one. D and trimming were read from the DNA, whereas the V and J calls and clone size are those reported in that table. This table holds more than 250,000 clones, around 91% found once. Germline V gives CDR1 MDHEN, CDR2 SYDVKM. Losses at the gene ends were 7 bases for V and 3 bases for J; bases not matched to a gene: 11. This CDR3 region has 16 residues.

The sequencing sample was made of PBMCs or T cells enriched from blood (not recorded which). V usage is TRBV28 and J usage is TRBJ2-7, with 11 nucleotides matching TRBD2. The source is a woman between 18 and 30 years old with acute COVID-19. In DNA form, the CDR3 reads TGTGCCAGCATAGCGGGAGGGCCGGTCGGATTCTACGAGCAGTACTTC. Encoded protein: CASIAGGPVGFYEQYF.